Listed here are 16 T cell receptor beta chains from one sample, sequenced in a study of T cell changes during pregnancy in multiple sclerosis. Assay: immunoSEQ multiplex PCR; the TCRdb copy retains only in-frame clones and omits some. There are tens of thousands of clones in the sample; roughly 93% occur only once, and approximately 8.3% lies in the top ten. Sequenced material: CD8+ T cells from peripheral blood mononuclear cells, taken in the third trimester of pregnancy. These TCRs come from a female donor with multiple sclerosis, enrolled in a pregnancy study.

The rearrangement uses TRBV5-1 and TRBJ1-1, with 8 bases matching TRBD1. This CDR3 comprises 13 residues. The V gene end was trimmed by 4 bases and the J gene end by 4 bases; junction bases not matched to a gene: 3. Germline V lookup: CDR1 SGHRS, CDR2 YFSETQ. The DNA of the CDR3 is TGCGCCAGCAGCGCCACAGGGGGCACTGAAGCTTTCTTT. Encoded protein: CASSATGGTEAFF.

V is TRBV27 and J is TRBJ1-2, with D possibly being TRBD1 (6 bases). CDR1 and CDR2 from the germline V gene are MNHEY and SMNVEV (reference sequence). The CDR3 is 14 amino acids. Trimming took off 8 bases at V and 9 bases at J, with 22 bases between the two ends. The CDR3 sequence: CASSTTRTRGSYTF. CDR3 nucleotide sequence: TGTGCCAGCTCAACTACACGTACCAGGGGTAGCTACACCTTC.

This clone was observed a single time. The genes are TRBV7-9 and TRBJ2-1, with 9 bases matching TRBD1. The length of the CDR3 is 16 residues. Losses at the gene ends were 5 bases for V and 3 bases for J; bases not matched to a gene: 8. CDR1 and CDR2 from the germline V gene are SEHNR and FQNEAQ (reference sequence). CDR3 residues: CASSPPGDRDYNEQFF. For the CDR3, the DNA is TGTGCCAGCAGCCCCCCCGGGGACAGGGACTACAATGAGCAGTTCTTC.

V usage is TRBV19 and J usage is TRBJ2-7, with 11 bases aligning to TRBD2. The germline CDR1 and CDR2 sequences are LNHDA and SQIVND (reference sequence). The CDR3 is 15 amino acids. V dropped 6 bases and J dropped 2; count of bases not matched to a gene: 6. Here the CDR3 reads CASSPGTSGPYEQYF. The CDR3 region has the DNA TGTGCCAGTAGCCCCGGGACTAGCGGCCCCTACGAGCAGTACTTC.

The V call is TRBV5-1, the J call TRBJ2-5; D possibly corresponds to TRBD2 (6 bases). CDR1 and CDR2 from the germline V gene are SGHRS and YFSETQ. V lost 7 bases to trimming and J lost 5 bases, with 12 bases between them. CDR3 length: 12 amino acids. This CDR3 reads CASAPGDETQYF. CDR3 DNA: TGCGCCAGCGCCCCGGGGGACGAGACCCAGTACTTC. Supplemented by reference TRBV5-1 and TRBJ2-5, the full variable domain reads KAGVTQTPRYLIKTRGQQVTLSCSPISGHRSVSWYQQTPGQGLQFLFEYFSETQRNKGNFPGRFSGRQFSNSRSEMNVSTLELGDSALYLCASAPGDETQYFGPGTRLLVL.

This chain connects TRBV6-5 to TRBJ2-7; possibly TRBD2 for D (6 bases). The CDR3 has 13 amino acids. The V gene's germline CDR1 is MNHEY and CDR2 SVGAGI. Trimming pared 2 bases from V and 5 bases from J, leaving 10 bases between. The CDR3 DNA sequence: TGTGCCAGCAGTTACGTGGAGGGCGACGAGCAGTACTTC. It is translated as CASSYVEGDEQYF.

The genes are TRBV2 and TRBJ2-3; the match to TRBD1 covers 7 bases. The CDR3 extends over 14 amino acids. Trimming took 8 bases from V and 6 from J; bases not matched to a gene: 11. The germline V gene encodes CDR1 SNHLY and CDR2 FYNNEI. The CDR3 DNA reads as TGTGCCAGCGGCGGCCAGGGGGTCATGGATACGCAGTATTTT. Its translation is CASGGQGVMDTQYF.

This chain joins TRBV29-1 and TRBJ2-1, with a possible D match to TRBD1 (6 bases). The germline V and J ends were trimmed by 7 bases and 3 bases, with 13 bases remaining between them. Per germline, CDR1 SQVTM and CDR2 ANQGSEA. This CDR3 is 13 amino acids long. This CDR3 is CSAYPGHYNEQFF. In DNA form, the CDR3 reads TGCAGCGCCTATCCGGGACACTACAATGAGCAGTTCTTC.

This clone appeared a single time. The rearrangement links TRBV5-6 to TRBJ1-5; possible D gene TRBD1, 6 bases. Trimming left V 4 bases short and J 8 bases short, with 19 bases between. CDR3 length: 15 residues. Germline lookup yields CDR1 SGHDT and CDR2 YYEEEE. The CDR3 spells CASSTNRADTEPQHF. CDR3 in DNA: TGTGCCAGCAGCACCAACAGGGCCGATACGGAGCCCCAGCATTTT. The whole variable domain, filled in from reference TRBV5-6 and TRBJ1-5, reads DAGVTQSPTHLIKTRGQQVTLRCSPKSGHDTVSWYQQALGQGPQFIFQYYEEEERQRGNFPDRFSGHQFPNYSSELNVNALLLGDSALYLCASSTNRADTEPQHFGDGTRLSIL.

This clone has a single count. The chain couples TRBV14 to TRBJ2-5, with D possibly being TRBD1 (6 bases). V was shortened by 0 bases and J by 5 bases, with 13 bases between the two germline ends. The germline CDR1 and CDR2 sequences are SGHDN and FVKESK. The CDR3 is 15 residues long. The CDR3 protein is CASSQDDRSWETQYF. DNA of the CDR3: TGTGCCAGCAGCCAAGACGACAGGTCATGGGAGACCCAGTACTTC.

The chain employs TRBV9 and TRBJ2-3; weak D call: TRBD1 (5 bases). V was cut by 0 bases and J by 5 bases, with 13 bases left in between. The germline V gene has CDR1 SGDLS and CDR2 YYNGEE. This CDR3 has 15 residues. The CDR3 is CASSVGTLGVDTQYF. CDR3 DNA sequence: TGTGCCAGCAGCGTAGGGACGCTAGGGGTAGATACGCAGTATTTT.

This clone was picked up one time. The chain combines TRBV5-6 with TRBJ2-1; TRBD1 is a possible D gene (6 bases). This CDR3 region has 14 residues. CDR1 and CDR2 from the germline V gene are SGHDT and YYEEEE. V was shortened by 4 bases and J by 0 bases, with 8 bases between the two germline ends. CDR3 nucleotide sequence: TGTGCCAGCAGCCAGGGGAGCTCCTACAATGAGCAGTTCTTC. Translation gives CASSQGSSYNEQFF.

In DNA form, the CDR3 reads TGTGCCAGCAGTTTAGGGACAGGGACCTACAATGAGCAGTTCTTC. Protein: CASSLGTGTYNEQFF. The chain joins TRBV27 to TRBJ2-1; the match to TRBD1 covers 9 bases. The CDR3 length is 15 residues. Germline V gene sequence: CDR1 MNHEY, CDR2 SMNVEV (reference sequence). V trimming: 2 bases; J trimming: 2 bases; junction bases outside the gene matches: 1.

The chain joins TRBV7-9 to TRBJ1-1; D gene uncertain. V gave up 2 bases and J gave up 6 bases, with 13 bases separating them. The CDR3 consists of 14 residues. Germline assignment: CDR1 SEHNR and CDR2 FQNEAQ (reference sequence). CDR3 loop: CASSLTSGSPEAFF. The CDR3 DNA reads TGTGCCAGCAGCTTAACTTCCGGGAGCCCTGAAGCTTTCTTT.

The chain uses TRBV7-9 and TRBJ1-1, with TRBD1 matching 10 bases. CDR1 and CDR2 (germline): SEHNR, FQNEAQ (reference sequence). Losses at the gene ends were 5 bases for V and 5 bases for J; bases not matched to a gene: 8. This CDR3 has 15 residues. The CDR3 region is CASSDRDRGHTEAFF. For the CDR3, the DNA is TGTGCCAGCAGCGACCGGGACAGGGGTCATACTGAAGCTTTCTTT.

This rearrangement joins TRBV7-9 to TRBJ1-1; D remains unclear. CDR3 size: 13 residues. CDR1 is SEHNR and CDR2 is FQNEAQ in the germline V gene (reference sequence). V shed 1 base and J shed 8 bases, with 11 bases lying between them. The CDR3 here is CASSLESRREAFF. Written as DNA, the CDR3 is TGTGCCAGCAGCTTAGAGAGTAGGAGGGAAGCTTTCTTT.